These T cell receptor beta chains were read from a single sample in a study of T cell responses to AZD1222 COVID-19 vaccine. Profiling relied on immunoSEQ multiplex PCR, and the TCRdb table lists in-frame clones only, not all of them. The top ten clones hold approximately 1.5% of a sample with 200,000 to 250,000 clones, 90% to 95% of them seen once. This sample comprised peripheral blood, obtained 28 days after the second dose of the MenACWY control vaccine. These receptors were obtained from an adult who received the MenACWY meningococcal vaccine as a control. CDR3s include the opening cysteine and the closing phenylalanine or tryptophan. A D gene is named only where the DNA matches it firmly. A row's size may be missing; if present it is once, few, many or a size class.

CDR3,DNA,D,size,V,J
CASSLEGGTYEQYF,TGTGCCAGCAGCTTAGAGGGGGGAACCTACGAGCAGTACTTC,-,-,TRBV7-9,TRBJ2-7
CASSPGPNTGELFF,TGTGCCAGCAGTCCGGGACCGAACACCGGGGAGCTGTTTTTT,-,-,TRBV28,TRBJ2-2
CASSFPGARGYGYTF,TGTGCCAGCAGCTTTCCAGGGGCCCGTGGCTATGGCTACACCTTC,-,-,TRBV7-9,TRBJ1-2
CASGQVSWPQHF,TGTGCCAGCGGACAGGTCTCGTGGCCCCAGCATTTT,TRBD1,-,TRBV6-5,TRBJ1-5
CATSRAGTGELFF,TGTGCCACCAGCAGAGCGGGCACCGGGGAGCTGTTTTTT,-,-,TRBV15,TRBJ2-2
CASRGTDRVHEQFF,TGTGCCAGCAGGGGGACGGACAGGGTCCATGAGCAGTTCTTC,TRBD1,-,TRBV2,TRBJ2-1
CASSFGSGNSESEQYF,TGTGCCAGCAGCTTTGGTTCGGGCAACTCCGAGAGCGAGCAGTACTTC,-,-,TRBV5-6,TRBJ2-7
CASSLSGLRGSPLHF,TGTGCCAGCAGTCTCTCGGGACTGCGGGGTTCACCCCTCCACTTT,-,-,TRBV6-5,TRBJ1-6
CASSTDRDTEAFF,TGCGCCAGCAGCACGGACAGGGACACTGAAGCTTTCTTT,TRBD1,-,TRBV5-1,TRBJ1-1
CASSQGLAGERVADTQYF,TGTGCCAGCAGCCAAGGGCTAGCGGGGGAGCGGGTGGCAGATACGCAGTATTTT,TRBD2,-,TRBV4-2,TRBJ2-3
CAWSSPQETQYF,TGTGCCTGGAGCAGCCCCCAAGAGACCCAGTACTTC,-,once,TRBV30,TRBJ2-5
CASSLGRDQPQHF,TGTGCCAGCAGTTTGGGAAGGGATCAGCCCCAGCATTTT,-,-,TRBV27,TRBJ1-5
CASSVRLAGLVDEQFF,TGCGCCAGCAGCGTTCGACTAGCGGGATTAGTCGATGAGCAGTTCTTC,TRBD2,once,TRBV4-1,TRBJ2-1
CASSRRSRDREKREQYF,TGTGCCAGCAGCCGAAGGTCTAGGGACAGGGAGAAGAGGGAGCAGTACTTC,TRBD1,-,TRBV6-9,TRBJ2-7
CASRLAGLLNEQFF,TGTGCCAGCCGGCTAGCGGGGCTACTGAATGAGCAGTTCTTC,TRBD2,-,TRBV27,TRBJ2-1
CASSLERGVQETQYF,TGCGCCAGCAGCTTGGAGAGGGGGGTGCAAGAGACCCAGTACTTC,-,-,TRBV5-1,TRBJ2-5
CASSSTGQVRGYTF,TGTGCCAGCAGTTCCACGGGACAGGTGAGAGGCTACACCTTC,TRBD1,-,TRBV6-5,TRBJ1-2
CASSLEGTSGIYEQYF,TGTGCCAGCAGCTTAGAGGGGACTAGCGGGATCTACGAGCAGTACTTC,TRBD2,-,TRBV7-2,TRBJ2-7
CASSQLAGVSYEQYF,TGTGCCAGCAGCCAACTAGCGGGGGTCTCCTACGAGCAGTACTTC,TRBD2,-,TRBV28,TRBJ2-7
CASNPRGRHGYTF,TGTGCCAGCAACCCGAGGGGGCGGCATGGCTACACCTTC,TRBD1,once,TRBV27,TRBJ1-2
CASSETGREETQYF,TGTGCCAGCAGTGAGACAGGGAGGGAAGAGACCCAGTACTTC,-,-,TRBV2,TRBJ2-5
CASSPSLGRSPSYEQYF,TGTGCCAGCAGTCCATCACTAGGGCGGTCTCCTTCCTACGAGCAGTACTTC,-,-,TRBV27,TRBJ2-7
CASGPYPADEQFF,TGTGCCAGCGGCCCATACCCAGCGGATGAGCAGTTCTTC,-,-,TRBV27,TRBJ2-1
CSVEDSGNTIYF,TGCAGCGTTGAGGACTCTGGAAACACCATATATTTT,-,-,TRBV29-1,TRBJ1-3
CASSFWGQGLGNTEAFF,TGTGCCAGCAGTTTTTGGGGACAGGGGTTGGGGAACACTGAAGCTTTCTTT,TRBD1,-,TRBV28,TRBJ1-1